This T cell receptor beta chain was observed in a study of T cells in Graves' hyperthyroidism and ophthalmopathy. Points on this clonotype: The germline gene is not matched at one end of the junction; a read error may be the cause.

Template material for amplifying TCR beta CDR3 regions consisted of RNA transcripts. HTBI primers were employed in a first-round RT-PCR of the TCR CDR3. One entry per CDR3 protein results from TCRdb running MiXCR on the multiplex PCR reads. The data show 350,000 or so distinct CDR3 sequences, over 20% seen once. Criteria for exclusion of patients were uncontrolled infection, other autoimmune disease, pregnancy or lactation. Fresh peripheral blood, 9.5 to 10 ml of it, supplied the PBMCs. This receptor was obtained from a woman in her 50s with Graves' hyperthyroidism. Material for sequencing was blood.

The CDR3 coding sequence is TGTGCCTGCAGCTTGGCCTTGGACTTCCCGCAGTTCTTC. Its protein product is CACSLALDFPQFF. This rearrangement joins TRBV5-4 to TRBJ2-1; possible D gene TRBD2, 5 bases. The germline CDR1 and CDR2 sequences are SGHNT and YYREEE (reference sequence). The CDR3 sequence is 13 residues long.